This passage covers 3 T cell receptor beta chains from one sample sequenced in a study of naive and memory T cell subsets (dated by TCRdb to about 2017). Overall study outcomes, separate from this receptor: Naive repertoires, especially CD8, contained a few larger clonotypes, possibly memory cells re-expressing CD45RA.

Libraries came from UMI-ligation and nested PCR. For sequencing, an Illumina MiSeq was employed. An equimolar mix of two oligonucleotides covering both TRBC1 and TRBC2 was used as the beta constant-region primer. Four rounds of PCR, combining the SP2 primer with nested alpha and beta constant-region primers, were used to amplify the ligated cDNA. TCRdb trimmed the raw reads at Q25, called clones with MiXCR and kept productive beta chains. Merged by CDR3 protein, the rows form single entries marked with the most common genes and DNA. For this sample the table gives 150,000 or so distinct CDR3 sequences, of which roughly 22% were detected only once. 0.11% of the sample is taken by the ten largest. These receptors lack a known antigen. Material for sequencing was naive CD4+ T cells from blood. The sample's cell subset or site label, in plain terms: naive T cells, CD45RA high CD27+. These receptors were collected from a human donor in good health.

The chain combines TRBV2 with TRBJ2-5; tentatively, D is TRBD1 or TRBD2 (6 bases each). The CDR3 spans 14 residues. Between the trimmed V and J ends, which lost 7 bases and 2 bases, there was a span of 14 bases. Looked up from germline, CDR1 is SNHLY and CDR2 is FYNNEI. The chain's CDR3 is CASTRGGPQETQYF. In DNA, the CDR3 is TGTGCCAGCACCCGAGGGGGGCCACAAGAGACCCAGTACTTC.

This clonotype came up a few times. CDR3: CSAGDPPRVVYNEQFF. CDR3 in DNA: TGCAGTGCAGGGGACCCCCCGAGAGTCGTCTACAATGAGCAGTTCTTC. The V call is TRBV20-1, the J call TRBJ2-1; TRBD1 or TRBD2 may be the D gene (5 bases each). Germline-derived CDR1 and CDR2 are DFQATT and SNEGSKA (reference sequence). The germline V and J ends were trimmed by 6 bases and 3 bases, with 21 bases remaining between them. This CDR3 spans 16 amino acids.

CDR3 bases: TGTGCCAGCAGCCCGGGTTTGGGACTTAGATATGGGCCAAACACCGGGGAGCTGTTTTTT. Amino acid sequence: CASSPGLGLRYGPNTGELFF. The gene calls are TRBV7-2 and TRBJ2-2; a possible D gene is TRBD2 (6 bases). Trimming removed 5 bases from V and 2 bases from J, with 27 bases in between. This CDR3 is 20 amino acids long. Looked up from germline, CDR1 is SGHTA and CDR2 is FQGNSA.